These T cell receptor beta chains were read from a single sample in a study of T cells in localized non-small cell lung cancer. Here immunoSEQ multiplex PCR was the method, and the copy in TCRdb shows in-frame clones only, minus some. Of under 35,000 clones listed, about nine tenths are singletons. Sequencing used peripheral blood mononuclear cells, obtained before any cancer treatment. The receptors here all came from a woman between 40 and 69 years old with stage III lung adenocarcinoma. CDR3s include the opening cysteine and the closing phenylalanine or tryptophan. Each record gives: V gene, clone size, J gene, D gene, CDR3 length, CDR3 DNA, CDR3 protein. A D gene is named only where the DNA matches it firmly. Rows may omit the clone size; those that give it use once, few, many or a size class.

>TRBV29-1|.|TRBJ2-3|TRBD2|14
TGCAGCGTTGAACGGGGGGGGGCCGCAGATACGCAGTATTTT
CSVERGGAADTQYF
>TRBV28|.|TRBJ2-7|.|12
TGTGCCAGCAGTCCCCTATTGGGGAAGCAGTACTTC
CASSPLLGKQYF
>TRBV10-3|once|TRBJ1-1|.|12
TGTGCCATCAGAGAGAGAAAGGAGGCTGCTTTCTTT
CAIRERKEAAFF
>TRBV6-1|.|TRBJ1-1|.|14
TGTGCCAGCAGTGAAAGAGGGGTGGGCACTGAAGCTTTCTTT
CASSERGVGTEAFF
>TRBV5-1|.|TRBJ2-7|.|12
TGCGCCAGCAGTTCGACAGCGATCGAGCAGTACTTC
CASSSTAIEQYF
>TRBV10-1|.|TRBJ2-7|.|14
TGCGCCAGCAGCTCCGGGACCGCTAACTACGAGCAGTACTTC
CASSSGTANYEQYF
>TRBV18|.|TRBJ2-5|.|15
TGTGCCAGCTCCCAAGACGGGACTGCTAAAGAGACCCAGTACTTC
CASSQDGTAKETQYF
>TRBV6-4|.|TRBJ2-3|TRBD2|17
TGTGCCAGCAGTGACTCCAATAGCGGGAGTTTCGGAGATACGCAGTATTTT
CASSDSNSGSFGDTQYF
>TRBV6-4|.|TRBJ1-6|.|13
TGTGCCAGCAGCAGGGACATAAAGTCACCCCTCCACTTT
CASSRDIKSPLHF
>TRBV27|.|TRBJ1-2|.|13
TGTGCCAGCAGTTTGGGGGGGGATGGTGGCTACACCTTC
CASSLGGDGGYTF
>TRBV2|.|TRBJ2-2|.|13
TGTGCCAGCAGTGAGGAGTATACCGGGGAGCTGTTTTTT
CASSEEYTGELFF
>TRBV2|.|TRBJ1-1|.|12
TGTGCCAGCAACAATTGGAACACTGAAGCTTTCTTT
CASNNWNTEAFF
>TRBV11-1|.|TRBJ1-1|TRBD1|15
TGTGCCAGCAGCCGACGACAGGGAATGAACACTGAAGCTTTCTTT
CASSRRQGMNTEAFF
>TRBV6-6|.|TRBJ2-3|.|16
TGTGCCAGCAACCTTAATCGGGCAGCAAGCACAGATACGCAGTATTTT
CASNLNRAASTDTQYF
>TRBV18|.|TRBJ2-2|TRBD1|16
TGTGCCAGCTCACCTCCGGGACAGGGAAGAGCCGGGGAGCTGTTTTTT
CASSPPGQGRAGELFF
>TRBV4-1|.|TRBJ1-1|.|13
TGCGCCAGCACACGAGGGGTCGACACTGAAGCTTTCTTT
CASTRGVDTEAFF
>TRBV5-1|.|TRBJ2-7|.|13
TGCGCCAGCAGCCCTCGGGGCTCCTACGAGCAGTACTTC
CASSPRGSYEQYF
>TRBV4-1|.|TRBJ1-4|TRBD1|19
TGCGCCAGCAGCCAAGGGTGGGGGACAGGGGGCTCCTCTAATGAAAAACTGTTTTTT
CASSQGWGTGGSSNEKLFF
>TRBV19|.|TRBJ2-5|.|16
TGTGCCAGTAGTCCCTTAAGGGGACCGTACCAAGAGACCCAGTACTTC
CASSPLRGPYQETQYF
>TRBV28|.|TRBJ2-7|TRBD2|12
TGTGCCAGCAGTTTACTAGCGGGCGAGCAGTACTTC
CASSLLAGEQYF
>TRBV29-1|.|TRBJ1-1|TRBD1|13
TGCAGCGTGGGGACAGGGGAAGGGACTGAAGCTTTCTTT
CSVGTGEGTEAFF
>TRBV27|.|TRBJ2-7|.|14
TGTGCCAGCGCCTTTGGGGGGAGATCCTACGAGCAGTACTTC
CASAFGGRSYEQYF
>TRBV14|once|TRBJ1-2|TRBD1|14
TGTGCCAGCAGCGACCAGGGGGCGAGGTATGGCTACACCTTC
CASSDQGARYGYTF
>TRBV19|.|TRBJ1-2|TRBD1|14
TGTGCCAGTAGTATCGAGACAGGGGCTTATGGCTACACCTTC
CASSIETGAYGYTF
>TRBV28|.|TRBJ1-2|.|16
TGTGCCAGCAGTTTTGGGGACTTCGTAGCCCGGGATGGCTACACCTTC
CASSFGDFVARDGYTF
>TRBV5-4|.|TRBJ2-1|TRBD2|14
TGTGCCAGTAAAGCGGGAGGGCCTTACAATGAGCAGTTCTTC
CASKAGGPYNEQFF
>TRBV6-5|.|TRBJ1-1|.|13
TGTGCCAGCACAACGAAGGGGAGGACTGAAGCTTTCTTT
CASTTKGRTEAFF
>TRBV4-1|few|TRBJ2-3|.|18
TGCGCCAGCAGCCAGACGCCGGGACCCGCCTCTAGCACAGATACGCAGTATTTT
CASSQTPGPASSTDTQYF
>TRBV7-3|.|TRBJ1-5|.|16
TGTGCCAGCAGCTTAAATATAGGGCAGAGCAATCAGCCCCAGCATTTT
CASSLNIGQSNQPQHF
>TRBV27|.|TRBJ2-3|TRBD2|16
TGTGCCAGCACCACAATCCCCCTAGCGGGGACAGATACGCAGTATTTT
CASTTIPLAGTDTQYF
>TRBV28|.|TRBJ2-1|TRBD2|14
TGTGCCAGCAGTTGGACTAGCGCTTACAATGAGCAGTTCTTC
CASSWTSAYNEQFF
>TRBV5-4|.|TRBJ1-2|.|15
TGTGCCAGCAGCTCACCGGGCCCCATTCTCTATGGCTACACCTTC
CASSSPGPILYGYTF
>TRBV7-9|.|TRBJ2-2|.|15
TGTGCCAGCAGCTTAGAAAGGCCGAACACCGGGGAGCTGTTTTTT
CASSLERPNTGELFF
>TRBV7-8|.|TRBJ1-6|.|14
TGTGCCAGCAGCTTAGGAGGGGTTAGCTCACCCCTCCACTTT
CASSLGGVSSPLHF
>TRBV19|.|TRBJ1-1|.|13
TGTGCCAGTAGTATGGCCCCCGAGGGGAGAGCTTTCTTT
CASSMAPEGRAFF
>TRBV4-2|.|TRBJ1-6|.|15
TGTGCCAGCAGCCAGGACAGCGTCTTCGATTCACCCCTCCACTTT
CASSQDSVFDSPLHF
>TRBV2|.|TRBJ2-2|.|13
TGTGCCAGCAGTCGACTAGACACCGGGGAGCTGTTTTTT
CASSRLDTGELFF
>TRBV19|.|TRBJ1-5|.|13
TGTGCCAGTAGTGAATTGTGGAATCAGCCCCAGCATTTT
CASSELWNQPQHF
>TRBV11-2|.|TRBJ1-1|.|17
TGTGCCAGCAGCTTGAACATTCTTAGCACAAGGGACACTGAAGCTTTCTTT
CASSLNILSTRDTEAFF
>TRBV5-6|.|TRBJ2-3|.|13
TGTGCCAGCAGCTTGTACCGGGCGGATACGCAGTATTTT
CASSLYRADTQYF
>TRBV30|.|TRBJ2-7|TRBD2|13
TGTGCCTGGCGAGCGGGAGGGGTCTACGAGCAGTACTTC
CAWRAGGVYEQYF
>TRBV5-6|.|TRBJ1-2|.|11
TGTGCCAGCAGCTTGGGCCAAGGCTACACCTTC
CASSLGQGYTF
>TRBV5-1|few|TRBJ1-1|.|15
TGCGCCAGCAGCTTGGGGCTGGGGCAGAACACTGAAGCTTTCTTT
CASSLGLGQNTEAFF
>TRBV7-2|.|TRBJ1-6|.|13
TGTGCCAGCAGCTTACAGTTAGTGTCACCCCTCCACTTT
CASSLQLVSPLHF
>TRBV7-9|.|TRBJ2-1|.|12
TGTGCCAGCAGCTTAGCTGGGGGCGAGCAGTTCTTC
CASSLAGGEQFF
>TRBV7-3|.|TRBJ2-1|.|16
TGTGCCAGCAGCGCGGGACAGCGGGGCGGTTACAATGAGCAGTTCTTC
CASSAGQRGGYNEQFF